This T cell receptor beta chain was documented in a study of brain T cells in children with intractable seizures. General observations from the study: HCMV serostatus was not known, and viral specificity came from CDR3 similarity only.

Looked up from germline, CDR1 is MNHEY and CDR2 is SVGEGT. V shed 2 bases and J shed 1 base, with 11 bases lying between them. The CDR3 totals 15 residues. Time point indicated: blood from clinic visit 5 months post-surgery; TSC patient then seizure free. The sequenced cases were selected for having the highest brain T cell transcript signatures. At least one anti-epileptic drug was given before surgery. TCRdb's copy holds only in-frame clones and misses some; the assay was immunoSEQ multiplex PCR. The table has about 340,000 clones, 85% to 95% seen once; the top ten hold about 6%. About this clone itself: The antigen is undetermined.

Sample: peripheral blood, taken around 5 months after surgery. This receptor was obtained from a boy under two years old with tuberous sclerosis and intractable seizures. The chain uses TRBV6-2 or TRBV6-3 and TRBJ1-1, with a tentative D call TRBD1 (5 bases). The CDR3 spells CASSYPPGPNTEAFF. The CDR3 bases are TGTGCCAGCAGTTACCCCCCAGGGCCGAACACTGAAGCTTTCTTT.